A selection of T cell receptor beta chains follows, all from one sample in a study of blood T cells in healthy people across ages. TCRdb reprocessed the 5' RACE reads via MiXCR and lists one record per CDR3 protein. The sample carries about 730,000 distinct CDR3 sequences, 43% recorded once. Input material: blood. The receptors come from a woman aged 55-75 years in good health. Each CDR3 is given with its conserved first and last residue. D genes are given only for firm matches. Expanded clones get a size class; other rows say once, few or many, or leave the size out.

size,V,J,D,DNA,CDR3
few,TRBV29-1,TRBJ2-3,NA,TGCAGCGTTGGAACTAGGTACACAGATACGCAGTATTTT,CSVGTRYTDTQYF
NA,TRBV10-1,TRBJ2-7,TRBD2,TGCGCCAGCAGTGAGTCGACCAGCGGGATCCTGCCGGGTTACGAGCAGTACTTC,CASSESTSGILPGYEQYF
few,TRBV7-2,TRBJ1-1,TRBD1,TGTGCCAGCAGCCCCGGGCGAGGACAGGGGGAAGCTTTCTTT,CASSPGRGQGEAFF
NA,TRBV20-1,TRBJ2-7,NA,TGCAGTGCTAAGGACCCCCTTACGATCTACGAGCAGTACTTC,CSAKDPLTIYEQYF
NA,TRBV2,TRBJ1-5,NA,TGTGCCAGCAGTGAAGTCACCGGGAATCAGCCCCAGCATTTT,CASSEVTGNQPQHF
NA,TRBV3-1,TRBJ1-2,TRBD1,TGTGCCGCTGGAGTTGGACAGGGGAACTATGGCTACACCTTC,CAAGVGQGNYGYTF
NA,TRBV7-2,TRBJ2-7,TRBD2,TGTGCCGGCAGCTTAAGCAGACTAGCGGGTACCTACGAGCAGTACTTC,CAGSLSRLAGTYEQYF
NA,TRBV23-1,TRBJ2-5,NA,TGCGCCAGCAGTCAATCGGCGAGGTTACAAGAGACCCAGTACTTC,CASSQSARLQETQYF
few,TRBV4-2,TRBJ1-5,NA,TGTGCCAGCAGCCAAGATAGCGGCAGGTCTGGCAATCAGCCCCAGCATTTT,CASSQDSGRSGNQPQHF
NA,TRBV6-2/TRBV6-3,TRBJ2-5,TRBD1,TGTGCCAGCAGTTACTCGACAGGGGGCAATGAGCAGTACTTC,CASSYSTGGNEQYF
NA,TRBV20-1,TRBJ2-5,NA,TGCAGTGCTAGAGAGGGTGGGGGGGAGACCCAGTACTTC,CSAREGGGETQYF
NA,TRBV10-2,TRBJ2-5,NA,TGCGCCAGCACCAACCGGGGCTCCCCGCCAGGGACCCAGTACTTC,CASTNRGSPPGTQYF
NA,TRBV27,TRBJ2-7,NA,TGTGCCAGCAAAGACCCAGGGGCCTACGAGCAGTACTTC,CASKDPGAYEQYF
few,TRBV3-1,TRBJ2-1,TRBD1,TGTGCCAGCAGCCAAGCCCCACCGGGACAGGGCCTAAGTGAGCAGTTCTTC,CASSQAPPGQGLSEQFF
NA,TRBV9,TRBJ2-7,NA,TGTGCCAGCAGCGCAGAGCCCGGGAACTACGAGCAGTACTTC,CASSAEPGNYEQYF
NA,TRBV2,TRBJ2-7,TRBD1,TGTGCCAGCAGTGAAGGACAGGGGGCAAATTACGAGCAGTACTTC,CASSEGQGANYEQYF
NA,TRBV28,TRBJ2-5,TRBD2,TGTGCCAGCAGTTTATCGGGGGGGCACGAGACCCAGTACTTC,CASSLSGGHETQYF
NA,TRBV5-4,TRBJ2-7,TRBD2,TGTGGCAGCAGCGGAGGTAGCGGGGGAACCTACGAGCAGTACTTC,CGSSGGSGGTYEQYF
NA,TRBV28,TRBJ2-7,TRBD2,TGTGCCAGCAGTTTTACTAGCGGGAGTCACGAGCAGTACTTC,CASSFTSGSHEQYF
NA,TRBV10-3,TRBJ2-3,NA,TGTGCCTCCAGGGGGGCCGGTACGCAGTATTTT,CASRGAGTQYF